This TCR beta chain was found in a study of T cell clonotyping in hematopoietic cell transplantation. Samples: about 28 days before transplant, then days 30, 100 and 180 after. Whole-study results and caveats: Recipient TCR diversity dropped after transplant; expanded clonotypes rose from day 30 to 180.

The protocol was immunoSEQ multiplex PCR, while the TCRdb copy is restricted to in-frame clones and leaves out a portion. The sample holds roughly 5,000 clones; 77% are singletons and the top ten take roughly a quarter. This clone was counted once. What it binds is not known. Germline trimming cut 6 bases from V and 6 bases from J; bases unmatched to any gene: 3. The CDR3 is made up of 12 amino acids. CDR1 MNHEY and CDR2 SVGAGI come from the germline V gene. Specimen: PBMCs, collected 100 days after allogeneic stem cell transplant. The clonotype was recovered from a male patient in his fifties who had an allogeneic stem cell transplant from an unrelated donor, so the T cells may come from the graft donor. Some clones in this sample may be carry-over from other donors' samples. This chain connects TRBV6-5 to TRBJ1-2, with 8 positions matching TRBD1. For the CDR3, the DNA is TGTGCCAGCAGACGGACAGGGAATGGCTACACCTTC. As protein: CASRRTGNGYTF.